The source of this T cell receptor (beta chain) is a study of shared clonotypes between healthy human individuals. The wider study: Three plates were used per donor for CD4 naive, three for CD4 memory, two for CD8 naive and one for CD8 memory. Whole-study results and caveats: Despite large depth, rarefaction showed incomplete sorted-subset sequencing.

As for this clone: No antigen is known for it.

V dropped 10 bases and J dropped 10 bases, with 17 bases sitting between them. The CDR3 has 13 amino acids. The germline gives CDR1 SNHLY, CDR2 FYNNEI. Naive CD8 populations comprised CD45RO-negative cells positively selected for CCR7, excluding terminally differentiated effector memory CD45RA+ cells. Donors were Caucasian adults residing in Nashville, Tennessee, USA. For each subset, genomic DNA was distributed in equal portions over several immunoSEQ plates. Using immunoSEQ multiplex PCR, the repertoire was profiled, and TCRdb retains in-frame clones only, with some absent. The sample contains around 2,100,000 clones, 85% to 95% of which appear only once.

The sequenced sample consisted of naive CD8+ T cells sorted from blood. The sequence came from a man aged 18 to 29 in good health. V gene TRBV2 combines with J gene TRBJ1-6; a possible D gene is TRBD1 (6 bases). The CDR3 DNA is TGTGCCACCTTCTTGGCAGGGGAGTCACCCCTCCACTTT. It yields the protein CATFLAGESPLHF. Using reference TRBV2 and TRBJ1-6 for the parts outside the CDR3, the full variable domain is EPEVTQTPSHQVTQMGQEVILRCVPISNHLYFYWYRQILGQKVEFLVSFYNNEISEKSEIFDDQFSVERPDGSNFTLKIRSTKLEDSAMYFCATFLAGESPLHFGNGTRLTVT.